This is a list of T cell receptor beta chains from one sample in a study of T cell responses to AZD1222 COVID-19 vaccine. Profiled with immunoSEQ multiplex PCR; TCRdb holds only in-frame clones, not every one. The sample comprises 200,000 to 250,000 clones, about 92% of which are singletons, and over 0.95% rests with the top ten. The sequences come from peripheral blood, collected on day 0 of MenACWY control vaccination. The receptor set was obtained from an adult in good health. Both conserved end residues are part of each CDR3. Fields, in order: clone size, CDR3 length, D gene, V gene, J gene, CDR3 protein, CDR3 DNA. D genes are given only for firm matches. The size entry is marked missing in some rows and otherwise reads once, few, many or a size class.

>.|13|.|TRBV27|TRBJ2-1
CASSSRGYNEQFF
TGTGCCAGCAGTTCTAGGGGGTACAATGAGCAGTTCTTC
>.|16|TRBD1|TRBV11-2|TRBJ1-6
CASKPGTGVRNSPLHF
TGTGCCAGCAAACCCGGGACAGGGGTCCGAAATTCACCCCTCCACTTT
>.|15|.|TRBV27|TRBJ2-3
CASSLTRASTDTQYF
TGTGCCAGCAGTTTGACCAGGGCAAGCACAGATACGCAGTATTTT
>once|14|.|TRBV6-1|TRBJ2-7
CASSESVSGSRQYF
TGTGCCAGCAGTGAATCAGTTTCCGGGTCCAGACAGTACTTC
>.|15|.|TRBV11-2|TRBJ1-1
CASSLSDSLNTEAFF
TGTGCCAGCAGCTTATCGGACAGCCTGAACACTGAAGCTTTCTTT
>.|14|.|TRBV5-5|TRBJ1-5
CASSHTGYNQPQHF
TGTGCCAGCAGCCACACAGGGTACAATCAGCCCCAGCATTTT
>.|13|.|TRBV30|TRBJ2-1
CAWSHGGSNEQFF
TGTGCCTGGAGTCACGGGGGATCCAATGAGCAGTTCTTC
>.|14|TRBD1|TRBV19|TRBJ2-7
CASRPGQGFYEQYF
TGTGCCAGTAGACCGGGACAGGGCTTCTACGAGCAGTACTTC
>.|11|.|TRBV29-1|TRBJ2-5
CSVSVGETQYF
TGCAGCGTCTCCGTGGGGGAGACCCAGTACTTC
>.|13|.|TRBV2|TRBJ1-1
CASRMTTSSEAFF
TGTGCCAGCAGGATGACAACGAGTAGTGAAGCTTTCTTT
>.|10|.|TRBV20-1|TRBJ2-5
CSALQETQYF
TGCAGTGCCCTGCAAGAGACCCAGTACTTC
>.|15|TRBD1|TRBV3-1/TRBV3-2|TRBJ1-1
CASSVQGAGGTEAFF
TGTGCCAGCAGCGTACAGGGGGCTGGGGGTACTGAAGCTTTCTTT
>.|14|.|TRBV11-2|TRBJ1-1
CASSLAGGGDEAFF
TGTGCCAGCAGCCTTGCTGGGGGTGGGGATGAAGCTTTCTTT
>.|15|TRBD1|TRBV2|TRBJ2-7
CASSEGQASSYEQYF
TGTGCCAGCAGCGAGGGACAGGCGAGCTCCTACGAGCAGTACTTC
>.|17|.|TRBV7-9|TRBJ1-5
CASSLVDLPKPYQPQHF
TGTGCCAGCAGCTTAGTAGATTTGCCAAAGCCCTATCAGCCCCAGCATTTT
>.|12|.|TRBV30|TRBJ1-5
CAWSLKGQPQHF
TGTGCCTGGAGTCTAAAGGGACAGCCCCAGCATTTT
>.|12|TRBD1|TRBV11-1|TRBJ1-1
CASSDRAGEAFF
TGTGCCAGCAGTGACAGGGCAGGAGAAGCTTTCTTT
>.|16|.|TRBV7-2|TRBJ1-6
CASSLLTRGGNSPLHF
TGTGCCAGCAGCTTACTAACTAGGGGGGGTAATTCACCCCTCCACTTT
>.|16|TRBD1|TRBV11-1|TRBJ2-7
CASSLTTGVGSYEQYF
TGTGCCAGCAGCTTAACGACAGGGGTCGGGTCCTACGAGCAGTACTTC
>.|15|TRBD1|TRBV7-9|TRBJ1-6
CASSLGQVLNSPLHF
TGTGCCAGCAGCCTTGGACAGGTCCTTAATTCACCCCTCCACTTT